Presented here are 23 T cell receptor beta chains from one specimen sequenced in a study of Ad26.COV2.S vaccination and SARS-CoV-2 variants. TCRdb keeps only in-frame clones here, not all; method: immunoSEQ multiplex PCR. The sample has fewer than 500,000 clones, 75% to 95% seen once. Treatment given: around 19 received Ad26.COV2.S at low or high dose, single or two shots; five or six received placebo; per-sample allocation not given. Samples came from day 63 after the first vaccine or placebo injection. The starting material was peripheral blood, obtained in a trial of Ad26.COV2.S vaccine versus placebo. The receptors stem from a person aged 18-65 years who received the Ad26.COV2.S COVID-19 vaccine or a placebo.

The chain uses TRBV4-3 and TRBJ2-6; unclear D gene. CDR3 length: 18 residues. V lost 0 bases and J 0 bases, leaving 12 bases between the germline ends. Germline V CDR1 and CDR2: LGHNA, YSLEER. This CDR3 reads CASSQELVGDSGANVLTF. The CDR3 DNA follows: TGCGCCAGCAGCCAAGAACTGGTCGGAGACTCTGGGGCCAACGTCCTGACTTTC.

The rearrangement uses TRBV10-3 and TRBJ2-5; TRBD1 aligns across 11 bases. CDR3 length: 15 residues. V was pared by 9 bases and J by 5 bases, with 11 bases of the junction left unmatched. Germline V gene sequence: CDR1 ENHRY, CDR2 SYGVKD. The CDR3: CAIAAGQGAGETQYF. As DNA, the CDR3 is TGTGCCATTGCGGCCGGACAGGGGGCTGGGGAGACCCAGTACTTC.

This chain joins TRBV18 and TRBJ2-5; no clear D. Per the germline V gene, CDR1 is KGHSH and CDR2 is LQKENI. This CDR3 has 15 amino acids. The V gene lost 2 bases and the J gene lost 1 base, with 11 bases spanning the gap. DNA of the CDR3: TGTGCCAGCTCACCAGGCGTGGGCTTCCAAGAGACCCAGTACTTC. Its protein product is CASSPGVGFQETQYF.

CDR3 sequence: CASSYSFQGDYEQYF. The CDR3 DNA is TGTGCCAGCAGTTACTCGTTCCAGGGGGACTACGAGCAGTACTTC. The chain recombines TRBV6-6 with TRBJ2-7; TRBD1 matches at 7 bases. The CDR3 has 15 amino acids. J lost 3 bases, V lost 0 bases, and 5 bases had no gene match. The V gene's germline CDR1 is MNHNY and CDR2 SVGAGI (reference sequence).

This clone was recorded only once. This sequence joins TRBV28 and TRBJ1-4, with no clear D. The CDR3 has 15 residues. The germline gives CDR1 MDHEN, CDR2 SYDVKM. V lost 4 bases and J 3 bases, leaving 12 bases between the germline ends. The CDR3 DNA reads as TGTGCCAGCAGTTCCGTCGCAGCAGCTAATGAAAAACTGTTTTTT. Translating it yields CASSSVAAANEKLFF.

The chain combines TRBV5-4 with TRBJ2-5; 8 bases line up with TRBD2. V dropped 0 bases and J dropped 3; count of bases not matched to a gene: 7. CDR3 length: 16 amino acids. Looked up from germline, CDR1 is SGHNT and CDR2 is YYREEE (reference sequence). CDR3 residues: CASSLELREEEETQYF. CDR3 DNA sequence: TGTGCCAGCAGCTTGGAATTGCGGGAGGAAGAAGAGACCCAGTACTTC.

This chain connects TRBV4-3 to TRBJ2-1; tentatively, D is TRBD2 (6 bases). The CDR3 consists of 16 residues. CDR1 is LGHNA, CDR2 YSLEER, per germline. Trimming stripped 0 bases from V and 1 base from J, with 10 bases between. The chain's CDR3 is CASSQDLAASYNEQFF. As DNA, the CDR3 is TGCGCCAGCAGCCAAGATTTAGCGGCTTCCTACAATGAGCAGTTCTTC.

The chain links TRBV24-1 to TRBJ2-1; TRBD2 matches at 10 bases. Unmatched junction bases numbered 7, after V lost 2 bases and J lost 7 bases. This CDR3 spans 16 amino acids. Germline V gene lookup returns CDR1 KGHDR and CDR2 SFDVKD. The CDR3 is CATSDSGAGGWNEQFF. The CDR3 DNA is TGTGCCACCAGTGATTCCGGAGCGGGAGGGTGGAATGAGCAGTTCTTC.

The chain recombines TRBV11-2 with TRBJ2-1, with D possibly matching TRBD2 (6 bases). The CDR3 is 15 residues long. Trimming cost V 5 bases and J 1 base, with 12 bases left between them. CDR1 and CDR2 from the germline V gene are SGHAT and FQNNGV. CDR3 region: CASSAGSPSYNEQFF. Here the CDR3 DNA reads TGTGCCAGCAGCGCCGGGAGCCCTTCCTACAATGAGCAGTTCTTC. Complete variable domain (other parts from reference TRBV11-2 and TRBJ2-1): EAGVAQSPRYKIIEKRQSVAFWCNPISGHATLYWYQQILGQGPKLLIQFQNNGVVDDSQLPKDRFSAERLKGVDSTLKIQPAKLEDSAVYLCASSAGSPSYNEQFFGPGTRLTVL.

The chain couples TRBV27 to TRBJ1-2, with 8 bases matching TRBD1. CDR1 is MNHEY and CDR2 is SMNVEV in the germline V gene (reference sequence). V dropped 4 bases and J dropped 7; count of bases not matched to a gene: 11. There are 15 residues in the CDR3. The CDR3, as DNA: TGTGCCAGCAGTTCTCAACTCAGGGGGCGGGGTGGCTACACCTTC. Protein product: CASSSQLRGRGGYTF.

The chain couples TRBV7-6 to TRBJ1-6, with D maybe TRBD1 (5 bases). CDR1 SGHVS and CDR2 FNYEAQ come from the germline V gene. The V end was cut by 5 bases, the J end by 2 bases, with 10 bases between. The CDR3 is made up of 15 amino acids. The CDR3 loop is CASSPGGAYNSPLHF. The CDR3 DNA follows: TGTGCCAGCAGCCCTGGGGGGGCCTATAATTCACCCCTCCACTTT.

J is TRBJ1-5 and V is TRBV10-3; D perhaps matches TRBD1 (5 bases). Germline CDR1 ENHRY, CDR2 SYGVKD. The CDR3 extends over 16 amino acids. Deletions cut 0 bases from V and 2 bases from J, with 11 bases between. The chain's CDR3 is CAISESSPGRNQPQHF. The CDR3, as DNA: TGTGCCATCAGTGAGTCGAGCCCAGGGCGCAATCAGCCCCAGCATTTT.

The chain links TRBV7-8 to TRBJ2-7, with D possibly TRBD2 on 5 matching bases. V lost 1 base and J 1 base, leaving 11 bases between the germline ends. The CDR3 loop spans 15 amino acids. Germline CDR1 reads SGHVS; CDR2 reads FQNEAQ. In DNA form, the CDR3 reads TGTGCCAGCAGCTTAGGCACTAGTGATTCCTACGAGCAGTACTTC. This codes for CASSLGTSDSYEQYF.

CDR3 in amino acids: CASSYYRGYNEQFF. Written as DNA, the CDR3 is TGTGCCAGCAGTTACTATCGCGGTTACAATGAGCAGTTCTTC. The chain has TRBV6-5 and TRBJ2-1; unclear D gene. This CDR3 comprises 14 residues. Trimming shortened V by 1 base and J by 4 bases, and 8 bases separated the two germline ends. In germline, CDR1 is MNHEY, CDR2 SVGAGI.

The rearrangement uses TRBV11-2 and TRBJ2-1; TRBD1 matches at 7 bases. The CDR3 runs to 16 residues. In germline, CDR1 is SGHAT, CDR2 FQNNGV. V trimming: 3 bases; J trimming: 7 bases; junction bases outside the gene matches: 12. CDR3 sequence reads: CASSFGPQAGGNEQFF. CDR3 nucleotides: TGTGCCAGCAGCTTTGGTCCTCAGGCAGGGGGTAATGAGCAGTTCTTC. Full variable domain (outside the CDR3, taken from reference TRBV11-2 and TRBJ2-1): EAGVAQSPRYKIIEKRQSVAFWCNPISGHATLYWYQQILGQGPKLLIQFQNNGVVDDSQLPKDRFSAERLKGVDSTLKIQPAKLEDSAVYLCASSFGPQAGGNEQFFGPGTRLTVL.

The rearrangement links TRBV5-8 to TRBJ1-4; TRBD1 matches 10 bases. This CDR3 contains 15 residues. V was clipped by 5 bases and J by 6 bases; unmatched bases: 7. Germline CDR1 and CDR2: SGHTS and YDEGEE. As DNA, the CDR3 is TGTGCCAGCAGGACTTGGACAGGGGGGTATGAAAAACTGTTTTTT. This sequence encodes CASRTWTGGYEKLFF.

This clone has only one observation. V and J are TRBV28 and TRBJ1-5; TRBD1 might be the D (5 bases). CDR3 length: 14 residues. Trimming left V 10 bases short and J 4 bases short, with 17 bases between. Germline assignment: CDR1 MDHEN and CDR2 SYDVKM. CDR3 amino acids: CATRGVRGNQPQHF. As DNA, the CDR3 is TGTGCCACCCGAGGGGTTAGGGGTAATCAGCCCCAGCATTTT.

V and J are TRBV6-4 and TRBJ2-1, with D unclear. The ends were cut back, 2 bases at V and 2 bases at J, with 1 base in the middle. There are 12 residues in the CDR3. The germline CDR1 and CDR2 sequences are MRHNA and SNTAGT. The CDR3 reads CASSDTYNEQFF. DNA for the CDR3: TGTGCCAGCAGTGACACCTACAATGAGCAGTTCTTC.

This sequence joins TRBV19 and TRBJ2-3, with D perhaps TRBD2 (5 bases). V dropped 9 bases and J dropped 6 bases, with 19 bases sitting between them. This CDR3 spans 14 amino acids. Germline-derived CDR1 and CDR2 are LNHDA and SQIVND (reference sequence). The CDR3 spells CASIGPGSADTQYF. The DNA of the CDR3 is TGTGCCAGCATCGGTCCGGGATCGGCGGATACGCAGTATTTT. The full variable domain, rest sourced from reference TRBV19 and TRBJ2-3, is DGGITQSPKYLFRKEGQNVTLSCEQNLNHDAMYWYRQDPGQGLRLIYYSQIVNDFQKGDIAEGYSVSREKKESFPLTVTSAQKNPTAFYLCASIGPGSADTQYFGPGTRLTVL.

This clone was seen once. The chain is built from TRBV7-8 and TRBJ2-5, with D perhaps TRBD2 (6 bases). Germline V lookup: CDR1 SGHVS, CDR2 FQNEAQ. The CDR3 covers 16 residues. Trimming removed 2 bases at V and 1 base at J, with 14 bases between. For the CDR3, the DNA is TGTGCCAGCAGCTTAATTTGGTTAGCGGTCCAAGAGACCCAGTACTTC. This gives the protein CASSLIWLAVQETQYF. Drawing the rest from reference TRBV7-8 and TRBJ2-5, the complete variable domain is GAGVSQSPRYKVAKRGQDVALRCDPISGHVSLFWYQQALGQGPEFLTYFQNEAQLDKSGLPSDRFFAERPEGSVSTLKIQRTQQEDSAVYLCASSLIWLAVQETQYFGPGTRLLVL.

This clone was recorded only once. This rearrangement joins TRBV7-9 to TRBJ2-2; D uncertain. CDR1 is SEHNR, CDR2 FQNEAQ, per germline (reference sequence). CDR3 length equals 13 residues. Trimming pared 10 bases from V and 0 bases from J, leaving 9 bases between. The CDR3 loop is CAILGPNTGELFF. The CDR3 DNA follows: TGTGCCATCCTCGGTCCGAACACCGGGGAGCTGTTTTTT.

J is TRBJ1-6 and V is TRBV11-2; no firm D call. The CDR3 sequence is 13 residues long. V was trimmed by 3 bases and J by 7 bases, leaving 7 bases between them. Germline lookup yields CDR1 SGHAT and CDR2 FQNNGV. CDR3 sequence (DNA): TGTGCCAGCAGCTTGGACCTAAATTCACCCCTCCACTTT. Protein product: CASSLDLNSPLHF. Combining the CDR3 with reference TRBV11-2 and TRBJ1-6 gives the whole variable domain EAGVAQSPRYKIIEKRQSVAFWCNPISGHATLYWYQQILGQGPKLLIQFQNNGVVDDSQLPKDRFSAERLKGVDSTLKIQPAKLEDSAVYLCASSLDLNSPLHFGNGTRLTVT.

CDR3 in DNA: TGTGCCAGCAGCTTAGCGTTAGCGGGAGGGGGGGACAATGAGCAGTTCTTC. Its protein product is CASSLALAGGGDNEQFF. This chain links TRBV11-1 with TRBJ2-1, with TRBD2 matching 11 bases. The V and J ends lost 0 bases and 5 bases, in that order; junction bases with no gene match: 6. This CDR3 spans 17 amino acids. From germline, CDR1 is SGHAT and CDR2 FQDESV (reference sequence).